This T cell receptor beta chain was profiled in a study of molecular identifiers for immune sequencing clone quantification. V lost 0 bases and J 4 bases, leaving 11 bases between the germline ends. The germline gives CDR1 MNHEY, CDR2 SVGAGI. The CDR3 is made up of 15 amino acids. This clonotype appeared many times. TCRdb analysed the PCR reads with MiXCR anew, one entry per CDR3 protein. The sample shows roughly 100,000 distinct CDR3 sequences, under 40% of them seen only once. Sequenced input: naive CD8+ T cells from blood, with Jurkat cell RNA spiked in. Subset indicated: FACS-sorted CD8+CD4-CCR7+CD45RA+ naive T cells. The receptor was isolated from a human donor in good health. Some libraries in this study had Jurkat cell RNA spiked in. J is TRBJ2-3 and V is TRBV6-5; no reliable D call. CDR3 DNA: TGTGCCAGCAGTTACTCCGGGCCAACTTCAGATACGCAGTATTTT. This sequence encodes CASSYSGPTSDTQYF.